The 16 T cell receptor beta chains below all came from one sample that was sequenced in a study of CD8+ T cells in alopecia areata (dated by TCRdb to 2017 to 2018). The method behind the library was the immunoSEQ multiplex PCR assay. RNA was extracted from all samples and reverse transcribed into cDNA, which served as template for TCR sequencing. Sourced from immuneACCESS, this table was stored by TCRdb with only in-frame sequences that have V and J called. A share of the clones is absent; for the studies checked, an unresolved V gene accounts for under half, and the remainder has no known explanation. Recorded for this sample are 190,000 or so clones; roughly 50% of them occurred a single time. The ten largest clones take up roughly 13% of the sample. This sample's time point label indicates: 20 to 30 weeks on oral tofacitinib. What the treatment or condition label conveys for this sample: oral pan-JAK inhibitor, 5-10 mg twice daily.

Sequencing used CD8+ T cells sorted from blood, obtained at week 24, from a patient treated with tofacitinib. All receptors come from a human donor with alopecia areata.

This clone was observed a handful of times. The CDR3 region is CASSASPGTSGWYEQYF. The DNA of the CDR3 is TGTGCCAGCAGCGCATCCCCCGGGACTAGCGGTTGGTACGAGCAGTACTTC. The gene calls are TRBV9 and TRBJ2-7; 11 bases fit TRBD2. CDR1 and CDR2 (germline): SGDLS, YYNGEE. The CDR3 is made up of 17 amino acids. V lost 3 bases and J lost 4; bases outside the gene matches: 12. Complete variable domain (other parts from reference TRBV9 and TRBJ2-7): DSGVTQTPKHLITATGQRVTLRCSPRSGDLSVYWYQQSLDQGLQFLIQYYNGEERAKGNILERFSAQQFPDLHSELNLSSLELGDSALYFCASSASPGTSGWYEQYFGPGTRLTVT.

J is TRBJ2-7 and V is TRBV4-1, with a tentative D call TRBD2 (6 bases). The CDR3 is made up of 16 amino acids. V lost 4 bases and J lost 6, with 22 bases in between. CDR1 and CDR2 from the germline V gene are MGHRA and YSYEKL. Here the CDR3 DNA reads TGCGCCAGCAGCCCTCCCGGAGGACCTCGGGAGTCCGAGCAGTACTTC. Amino acid sequence: CASSPPGGPRESEQYF.

This clone was recorded once. The chain recombines TRBV5-6 with TRBJ2-1; D not resolved. This CDR3 region has 13 residues. V lost 2 bases and J 5 bases, leaving 8 bases between the germline ends. CDR1 is SGHDT, CDR2 YYEEEE, per germline. CDR3 nucleotides: TGTGCCAGCAGCTTTCGACCGAACAATGAGCAGTTCTTC. This gives the protein CASSFRPNNEQFF.

This clone was picked up a small number of times. The chain recombines TRBV27 with TRBJ2-3, with no clear D. The CDR3 runs to 16 residues. Trimming removed 2 bases from V and 5 bases from J, with 17 bases in between. Germline values: CDR1 MNHEY, CDR2 SMNVEV (reference sequence). The CDR3 protein is CASSLIKDPQQDTQYF. The CDR3 nucleotides read TGTGCCAGCAGTTTAATTAAGGATCCTCAGCAAGATACGCAGTATTTT.

The chain joins TRBV6-1 to TRBJ2-7; D is undetermined. Trimming stripped 4 bases from V and 4 bases from J, with 14 bases between. Germline V gives CDR1 MNHNS, CDR2 SASEGT. This CDR3 spans 14 amino acids. The CDR3: CASSGRSEYYEQYF. Here the CDR3 DNA reads TGTGCCAGCAGTGGCCGCTCAGAGTATTACGAGCAGTACTTC.

The V and J genes are TRBV7-9 and TRBJ2-7; D call uncertain. This CDR3 contains 16 residues. V lost 4 bases and J 0 bases, leaving 16 bases between the germline ends. Germline values: CDR1 SEHNR, CDR2 FQNEAQ (reference sequence). The CDR3 nucleotides read TGTGCCAGCAGCTCCCCCCGGACCGAAATCTCCTACGAGCAGTACTTC. Residues: CASSSPRTEISYEQYF.

The chain employs TRBV13 and TRBJ2-5; 11 bases match TRBD2. Germline assignment: CDR1 PRHDT and CDR2 FYEKMQ (reference sequence). The ends lost 5 bases at V and 2 bases at J; junction bases unmatched: 10. The CDR3 is made up of 17 amino acids. CDR3 sequence (DNA): TGTGCCAGCAGCGGGGCGGGACTAGCGGAGGAACAAGAGACCCAGTACTTC. Translated, it gives CASSGAGLAEEQETQYF.

This clone came up a few times. The chain combines TRBV23-1 with TRBJ1-5; D is unclear. TRBV23-1 carries the ORF label, with uncertain function. The V and J ends lost 3 bases and 7 bases respectively, with 16 bases between them. The CDR3 sequence is 15 residues long. CDR3 coding DNA: TGCGCCAGCAGTCAGAGGTTGCAGTCGGACCAGCCCCAGCATTTT. Its translation: CASSQRLQSDQPQHF.

This clone was found once. V gene TRBV21-1 combines with J gene TRBJ2-5; the D call in the table, TRBD1, was not verified against the DNA. TRBV21-1 has pseudogene status. The CDR3 has 15 residues. CDR3 residues: CASSNRAGGGETQYF. CDR3 DNA sequence: TGTGCCAGCAGCAACCGGGCAGGGGGCGGAGAGACCCAGTACTTC.

The genes are TRBV5-1 and TRBJ1-2; D possibly corresponds to TRBD1 (5 bases). The germline gives CDR1 SGHRS, CDR2 YFSETQ. V was cut by 4 bases and J by 7 bases, with 23 bases left in between. The CDR3 has 16 residues. The CDR3 DNA reads as TGCGCCAGCAGCCCACCGTGGAACCGGGGGATCTTTGGCTACACCTTC. It encodes CASSPPWNRGIFGYTF.

The genes are TRBV7-9 and TRBJ2-1; D might be TRBD1 (6 bases). The CDR3 consists of 14 residues. V lost 7 bases and J 4 bases, leaving 14 bases between the germline ends. Germline CDR1 SEHNR, CDR2 FQNEAQ (reference sequence). CDR3: CASTSGESYNEQFF. In nucleotides, the CDR3 is TGTGCCAGCACCTCAGGGGAATCATACAATGAGCAGTTCTTC.

The chain links TRBV5-6 to TRBJ1-2, with TRBD1 matching 8 bases. Germline V gene data show CDR1 as SGHDT and CDR2 as YYEEEE. V was pared by 4 bases and J by 0 bases, with 8 bases of the junction left unmatched. The CDR3 is 16 residues long. Here the CDR3 DNA reads TGTGCCAGCAGCGCCGCAGGGGGCCTAACTAACTATGGCTACACCTTC. It yields the protein CASSAAGGLTNYGYTF. The full variable domain, rest sourced from reference TRBV5-6 and TRBJ1-2, is DAGVTQSPTHLIKTRGQQVTLRCSPKSGHDTVSWYQQALGQGPQFIFQYYEEEERQRGNFPDRFSGHQFPNYSSELNVNALLLGDSALYLCASSAAGGLTNYGYTFGSGTRLTVV.

This clone was seen only once. The rearrangement joins TRBV6-1 to TRBJ2-7; 10 nucleotides align to TRBD1. This CDR3 is 14 amino acids long. V lost 10 bases to trimming and J lost 5 bases; unmatched junction nucleotides: 11. CDR1 is MNHNS and CDR2 is SASEGT in the germline V gene. The CDR3 DNA reads TGTGCCACCGAGGCCGGGACAGGGGCACACGAGCAGTACTTC. Protein: CATEAGTGAHEQYF.

The chain employs TRBV15 and TRBJ2-7, with TRBD2 matching over 8 bases. CDR1 and CDR2 (germline): LNHNV, YYDKDF (reference sequence). This CDR3 has 15 residues. J gave up 3 bases and V 5 bases, and 9 bases lay outside the gene matches. CDR3 DNA sequence: TGTGCCACCAGCGTACACGGGACTAGAAGCTACGAGCAGTACTTC. It translates to CATSVHGTRSYEQYF.

The rearrangement links TRBV2 to TRBJ2-5; TRBD2 aligns across 11 bases. V trimming: 5 bases; J trimming: 5 bases; junction bases outside the gene matches: 13. Germline V gives CDR1 SNHLY, CDR2 FYNNEI. This CDR3 spans 17 amino acids. The CDR3 DNA reads TGTGCCAGCAGTACCTCACTTAGCGGGGGGGCGGAGGAGACCCAGTACTTC. Translated, it gives CASSTSLSGGAEETQYF.

This chain uses TRBV7-2 with TRBJ1-6; 7 bases line up with TRBD1. The CDR3 contains 16 residues. V trimming: 5 bases; J trimming: 5 bases; junction bases outside the gene matches: 9. The germline gives CDR1 SGHTA, CDR2 FQGNSA. The CDR3 loop reads CASSVRQGRNNSPLHF. In DNA, the CDR3 is TGTGCCAGCAGCGTTAGACAGGGAAGAAATAATTCACCCCTCCACTTT.